This entry lists 18 T cell receptor beta chains sequenced from one sample in a study of T-cell reconstitution after alpha-beta-depleted transplantation in children. Unique molecular identifiers were incorporated into the prepared TCRbeta library. TCRdb independently ran MiXCR on the PCR reads; one entry per CDR3 protein. The sample has about 440,000 distinct CDR3 sequences; 43% are singletons. Specimen: PBMCs, collected before TCRalphabeta/CD19-depleted stem cell transplant. The origin of the receptors is a girl aged 2-10 years with aplastic anemia, due to receive a stem cell transplant.

This clonotype was recorded many times. The chain is built from TRBV5-1 and TRBJ2-4; D might be TRBD1 or TRBD2, each matching 6 bases. Germline V gene sequence: CDR1 SGHRS, CDR2 YFSETQ. This CDR3 region has 15 residues. V was clipped by 0 bases and J by 5 bases, with 12 bases between them. The CDR3 is CASSLDGGLENIQYF. CDR3 DNA: TGCGCCAGCAGCTTGGATGGGGGGCTAGAAAACATTCAGTACTTC.

The chain uses TRBV29-1 and TRBJ2-7, with D possibly TRBD1 on 5 matching bases. Deletions cut 7 bases from V and 1 base from J, with 14 bases between. The CDR3 extends over 13 amino acids. Germline V gene lookup returns CDR1 SQVTM and CDR2 ANQGSEA. CDR3 DNA: TGCAGCGCCCGACAGCGACTTTCCTACGAGCAGTACTTC. Protein product: CSARQRLSYEQYF.

This clonotype occurred a few times. The rearrangement joins TRBV20-1 to TRBJ1-5; TRBD1 matches at 9 bases. V dropped 4 bases and J dropped 7; count of bases not matched to a gene: 5. Germline CDR1 DFQATT, CDR2 SNEGSKA (reference sequence). The CDR3 has 13 amino acids. This CDR3 is CSAIRDRAQPQHF. The CDR3 region has the DNA TGCAGTGCTATCCGGGACAGGGCGCAGCCCCAGCATTTT.

At least ten counts were recorded for this clonotype. The J gene is TRBJ2-5, the V gene TRBV6-5; D may be TRBD1 (6 bases). CDR3 length: 17 residues. Germline V lookup: CDR1 MNHEY, CDR2 SVGAGI. V was trimmed by 2 bases and J by 2 bases, leaving 18 bases between them. The DNA for the CDR3 is TGTGCCAGCAGTTACCCACAGACAGGTCCCCGACAAGAGACCCAGTACTTC. Translation gives CASSYPQTGPRQETQYF.

This clonotype came up many times. The J gene is TRBJ1-1, the V gene TRBV27; a weak D match, TRBD1 (5 bases). Germline CDR1 is MNHEY and CDR2 is SMNVEV (reference sequence). V lost 0 bases and J 3 bases, leaving 14 bases between the germline ends. The CDR3 covers 16 residues. CDR3 in amino acids: CASSLSSARGYTEAFF. CDR3 sequence (DNA): TGTGCCAGCAGTTTATCATCGGCTCGGGGGTACACTGAAGCTTTCTTT.

This clonotype was seen a handful of times. The gene calls are TRBV4-1 and TRBJ2-5; 11 nucleotides agree with TRBD1. V shed 4 bases and J 5 bases; nucleotides not matched to a gene: 9. Germline V gene lookup returns CDR1 MGHRA and CDR2 YSYEKL. The CDR3 has 16 amino acids. The CDR3 region is CASSLLKDRGLETQYF. The CDR3 DNA follows: TGCGCCAGCAGCCTTCTGAAGGACAGGGGGCTGGAGACCCAGTACTTC.

The sample holds many counts of this clonotype. The rearrangement uses TRBV15 and TRBJ2-7; a weak D match, TRBD1 (7 bases). The CDR3 spans 15 residues. Germline CDR1 is LNHNV and CDR2 is YYDKDF (reference sequence). Trimming took off 5 bases at V and 3 bases at J, with 17 bases between the two ends. In nucleotides, the CDR3 is TGTGCCACCAGCCCCCAGGGGGGTAGGAACTACGAGCAGTACTTC. It encodes CATSPQGGRNYEQYF.

A few counts support this clonotype. The V call is TRBV19, the J call TRBJ1-5; TRBD1 aligns across 10 bases. The junction had 3 bases not matched to a gene; V was cut back by 4 bases and J by 6 bases. The CDR3 spans 14 residues. Germline CDR1 and CDR2: LNHDA and SQIVND (reference sequence). The CDR3 bases are TGTGCCAGTAGTACCGGGACAGGGGTTCAGCCCCAGCATTTT. It specifies CASSTGTGVQPQHF.

The table lists this clonotype with many counts. This chain links TRBV20-1 with TRBJ2-1; D gene ambiguous. Germline V gene sequence: CDR1 DFQATT, CDR2 SNEGSKA (reference sequence). Trimming removed 2 bases at V and 4 bases at J, with 12 bases between. This CDR3 contains 14 residues. CDR3 region: CSARRPRTYNEQFF. CDR3 nucleotides: TGCAGTGCTAGAAGACCGAGGACGTACAATGAGCAGTTCTTC.

In its sample, this clonotype was seen a few times. V usage is TRBV7-9 and J usage is TRBJ1-2; D uncertain. The CDR3 totals 14 residues. Germline V gene sequence: CDR1 SEHNR, CDR2 FQNEAQ (reference sequence). V was pared by 1 base and J by 4 bases, with 10 bases between. DNA of the CDR3: TGTGCCAGCAGCTTAGAGGGCCGCCTCTATGGCTACACCTTC. Translated: CASSLEGRLYGYTF. Complete variable domain (other parts from reference TRBV7-9 and TRBJ1-2): DTGVSQNPRHKITKRGQNVTFRCDPISEHNRLYWYRQTLGQGPEFLTYFQNEAQLEKSRLLSDRFSAERPKGSFSTLEIQRTEQGDSAMYLCASSLEGRLYGYTFGSGTRLTVV.

This clonotype was counted a single time. The V and J genes are TRBV9 and TRBJ2-7; D remains ambiguous. V lost 0 bases to trimming and J lost 2 bases, with 12 bases between them. The length of the CDR3 is 15 residues. Per germline, CDR1 SGDLS and CDR2 YYNGEE. The CDR3 sequence: CASSVAPTDAYEQYF. The CDR3 coding sequence is TGTGCCAGCAGCGTAGCTCCTACAGATGCCTACGAGCAGTACTTC.

V is TRBV2 and J is TRBJ2-7; D is possibly TRBD2 (6 bases). This CDR3 has 11 residues. In germline, CDR1 is SNHLY, CDR2 FYNNEI. V shed 7 bases and J shed 7 bases, with 11 bases lying between them. The CDR3 sequence is CASNGGSEQYF. The DNA of the CDR3 is TGTGCCAGCAATGGGGGGAGTGAGCAGTACTTC.

For this clonotype: A read error may explain this, as a much larger clone is one base away. The chain employs TRBV4-3 and TRBJ1-3; D not resolved. This CDR3 spans 16 amino acids. Trimming took 2 bases from V and 7 from J, leaving 18 bases between them. Germline-derived CDR1 and CDR2 are LGHNA and YSLEER. The CDR3 is CASSQRDRFKSNTIYF. The CDR3 DNA is TGCGCCAGCAGCCAACGTGACCGGTTCAAGTCGAACACCATATATTTT.

The sample holds many counts of this clonotype. The rearrangement uses TRBV20-1 and TRBJ2-1, with D tentatively TRBD2 (5 bases). Deletions cut 5 bases from V and 9 bases from J, with 14 bases between. The CDR3 extends over 12 amino acids. Per germline, CDR1 DFQATT and CDR2 SNEGSKA (reference sequence). The CDR3 nucleotides are TGCAGTGCTGAGGGTGTCACGTTTGAGCAGTTCTTC. This encodes CSAEGVTFEQFF.

The chain employs TRBV11-2 and TRBJ2-1; D perhaps matches TRBD1 (5 bases). The germline gives CDR1 SGHAT, CDR2 FQNNGV. The V gene lost 0 bases and the J gene lost 6 bases, with 6 bases spanning the gap. The CDR3 totals 13 residues. CDR3 nucleotide sequence: TGTGCCAGCAGCTTAGACAGGGTCAATGAGCAGTTCTTC. Translated, it gives CASSLDRVNEQFF.

The rearrangement joins TRBV4-2 to TRBJ2-5, with TRBD2 identical over 8 bases. The CDR3 has 17 amino acids. Unmatched junction bases numbered 11, after V lost 1 base and J lost 4 bases. Germline-derived CDR1 and CDR2 are LGHNA and YNFKEQ. The CDR3 DNA follows: TGTGCCAGCAGCCAAGGGGGGCGAATAGCGGGGCCAGAGACCCAGTACTTC. It translates to CASSQGGRIAGPETQYF.

CDR3 DNA sequence: TGTGCCAGCACCACGGGAGCCCTAGGAAACACCATATATTTT. This codes for CASTTGALGNTIYF. The chain carries TRBV28 and TRBJ1-3; D gene uncertain. Germline-derived CDR1 and CDR2 are MDHEN and SYDVKM. The CDR3 spans 14 residues. Between the trimmed V and J ends, which lost 7 bases and 4 bases, there was a span of 14 bases.

The rearrangement links TRBV20-1 to TRBJ2-1; 11 nucleotides agree with TRBD2. J gave up 6 bases and V 5 bases, and 9 bases lay outside the gene matches. Germline loops: CDR1 DFQATT, CDR2 SNEGSKA (reference sequence). CDR3 size: 15 residues. This CDR3 reads CSAQSGTSGTNEQFF. CDR3 bases: TGCAGTGCTCAATCCGGGACTAGCGGCACCAATGAGCAGTTCTTC.